These 19 T cell receptor beta chains originate from one sample sequenced in a study of control samples from healthy donors and cancer patients. Profiling relied on immunoSEQ multiplex PCR, and the TCRdb table lists in-frame clones only, not all of them. Here the sample spans over 75,000 clones, 91% being singletons. Source material: blood. The receptors were gathered from a man between 25 and 39 years old in good health.

The chain uses TRBV10-3 and TRBJ2-1, with D possibly being TRBD2 (6 bases). Germline V gives CDR1 ENHRY, CDR2 SYGVKD. The V end was cut by 0 bases, the J end by 4 bases, with 10 bases between. This CDR3 comprises 15 residues. The CDR3 bases are TGTGCCATCAGTGAGTCACGGAGGGAATACAATGAGCAGTTCTTC. Encoded protein: CAISESRREYNEQFF.

The J gene is TRBJ2-7, the V gene TRBV2, with D perhaps matching TRBD1 or TRBD2 (5 bases each). V gave up 4 bases and J gave up 6 bases, with 10 bases separating them. Germline-derived CDR1 and CDR2 are SNHLY and FYNNEI. The CDR3 is 12 amino acids. The CDR3 nucleotides read TGTGCCAGCAGTGTGGGGGAATTCGAGCAGTACTTC. As protein: CASSVGEFEQYF. Full variable domain (rest looked up from reference TRBV2 and TRBJ2-7): EPEVTQTPSHQVTQMGQEVILRCVPISNHLYFYWYRQILGQKVEFLVSFYNNEISEKSEIFDDQFSVERPDGSNFTLKIRSTKLEDSAMYFCASSVGEFEQYFGPGTRLTVT.

The rearrangement joins TRBV10-3 to TRBJ1-6; the match to TRBD1 covers 8 bases. Per the germline V gene, CDR1 is ENHRY and CDR2 is SYGVKD. This CDR3 is built from 19 residues. J was trimmed by 0 bases and V by 10 bases; bases with no gene match: 17. This chain's CDR3 is CATRQGSVVVGSYNSPLHF. The CDR3 nucleotides read TGTGCCACCAGACAGGGGTCAGTAGTCGTTGGCTCCTATAATTCACCCCTCCACTTT.

The chain combines TRBV5-1 with TRBJ2-2; 7 nucleotides align to TRBD1. CDR1 is SGHRS and CDR2 is YFSETQ in the germline V gene. The CDR3 extends over 16 amino acids. The V and J ends lost 4 bases and 4 bases, in that order; junction bases with no gene match: 10. CDR3 nucleotide sequence: TGCGCCAGCAGCGGAACCGGGACAGTTATCACCGGGGAGCTGTTTTTT. It yields the protein CASSGTGTVITGELFF.

The V gene is TRBV5-1, the J gene TRBJ2-2; D call uncertain. Germline assignment: CDR1 SGHRS and CDR2 YFSETQ. There are 14 residues in the CDR3. Trimming took off 4 bases at V and 1 base at J, with 8 bases between the two ends. Here the CDR3 DNA reads TGCGCCAGCAGCAGACACAAGAACACCGGGGAGCTGTTTTTT. Its translation: CASSRHKNTGELFF.

This sequence joins TRBV30 and TRBJ2-5; D is possibly TRBD2 (5 bases). CDR1 GTSNPN and CDR2 SVGIG come from the germline V gene (reference sequence). V was trimmed by 0 bases and J by 5 bases, leaving 10 bases between them. CDR3 length equals 13 residues. The CDR3 sequence: CAWSVEGSETQYF. The CDR3 DNA reads as TGTGCCTGGAGTGTAGAGGGCTCGGAGACCCAGTACTTC.

The chain couples TRBV6-5 to TRBJ2-7; 8 nucleotides match TRBD1. The CDR3 has 14 residues. The germline CDR1 and CDR2 sequences are MNHEY and SVGAGI. V lost 5 bases to trimming and J lost 2 bases; unmatched junction nucleotides: 5. CDR3 sequence reads: CASSTRDRTYEQYF. The CDR3 DNA sequence: TGTGCCAGCAGTACCCGGGACAGGACCTACGAGCAGTACTTC.

This chain joins TRBV5-6 and TRBJ1-1, with 9 bases that match TRBD1. Germline V gene lookup returns CDR1 SGHDT and CDR2 YYEEEE. Trimming removed 0 bases from V and 5 bases from J; junction bases left unmatched: 8. CDR3 length: 16 amino acids. The CDR3 nucleotides are TGTGCCAGCAGCTTGGCCCCGGGACAGGGACGGACTGAAGCTTTCTTT. Residues: CASSLAPGQGRTEAFF.

V usage is TRBV19 and J usage is TRBJ2-1; 7 bases fit TRBD1. J gave up 4 bases and V 2 bases, and 2 bases lay outside the gene matches. Germline-derived CDR1 and CDR2 are LNHDA and SQIVND (reference sequence). This CDR3 spans 14 amino acids. This chain's CDR3 is CASSIPGGYNEQFF. The CDR3 DNA follows: TGTGCCAGTAGTATACCAGGGGGTTACAATGAGCAGTTCTTC.

This chain joins TRBV5-1 and TRBJ1-1; TRBD1 is a possible D gene (6 bases). Trimming removed 0 bases from V and 2 bases from J, with 11 bases in between. This CDR3 region has 15 residues. From germline, CDR1 is SGHRS and CDR2 YFSETQ. The CDR3 spells CASSLARGSNTEAFF. The CDR3 DNA follows: TGCGCCAGCAGCTTGGCCAGGGGCAGTAACACTGAAGCTTTCTTT.

The genes are TRBV11-2 and TRBJ2-1; no clear D gene. Germline lookup yields CDR1 SGHAT and CDR2 FQNNGV. The CDR3 consists of 15 residues. The V and J ends lost 6 bases and 0 bases respectively, with 12 bases between them. CDR3 amino acids: CASSNRVGSYNEQFF. In nucleotides, the CDR3 is TGTGCCAGCAGTAATAGGGTGGGCTCCTACAATGAGCAGTTCTTC.

The chain has TRBV7-3 and TRBJ2-3; 7 positions match TRBD2. J lost 3 bases, V lost 4 bases, and 4 bases had no gene match. The CDR3 consists of 14 residues. Germline V gene sequence: CDR1 SGHTA, CDR2 FQGTGA. The CDR3 coding sequence is TGTGCCAGCAGCTCCGAACTAGCGACAGATACGCAGTATTTT. It translates to CASSSELATDTQYF.

The chain's CDR3 is CASSGPYNEQFF. As DNA, the CDR3 is TGTGCCAGCAGTGGTCCCTACAATGAGCAGTTCTTC. V is TRBV2 and J is TRBJ2-1, with D uncertain. Germline loops: CDR1 SNHLY, CDR2 FYNNEI. This CDR3 has 12 amino acids. V was trimmed by 4 bases and J by 2 bases, leaving 3 bases between them.

This chain connects TRBV7-2 to TRBJ1-2; D possibly corresponds to TRBD1 (6 bases). CDR3 length: 15 residues. Germline V lookup: CDR1 SGHTA, CDR2 FQGNSA. Trimming took 0 bases from V and 2 from J, leaving 10 bases between them. The chain's CDR3 is CASSLAVGGNYGYTF. CDR3 DNA: TGTGCCAGCAGCTTAGCGGTAGGGGGGAACTATGGCTACACCTTC.

The rearrangement joins TRBV7-9 to TRBJ1-5; D uncertain. Trimming shortened V by 1 base and J by 6 bases, and 4 bases separated the two germline ends. Looked up from germline, CDR1 is SEHNR and CDR2 is FQNEAQ (reference sequence). This CDR3 comprises 12 residues. The CDR3 reads CASSLEGQPQHF. The CDR3 DNA sequence: TGTGCCAGCAGCTTAGAGGGTCAGCCCCAGCATTTT.

V usage is TRBV7-2 and J usage is TRBJ1-2, with 7 bases lining up with TRBD1. Germline V gene sequence: CDR1 SGHTA, CDR2 FQGNSA. Trimming took 4 bases from V and 2 from J; bases not matched to a gene: 7. The CDR3 is 15 residues long. In DNA form, the CDR3 reads TGTGCCAGCAGCTATCGACAGGGCCCAAACTATGGCTACACCTTC. Residues: CASSYRQGPNYGYTF.

The sample holds one count of this clone. This sequence joins TRBV7-8 and TRBJ2-7, with 9 bases fitting TRBD1. This CDR3 comprises 16 residues. V shed 2 bases, J shed 1 base, and the junction held 6 bases outside the gene matches. Germline V CDR1 and CDR2: SGHVS, FQNEAQ. The CDR3 is CASSLSLGQGSYEQYF. The CDR3 DNA is TGTGCCAGCAGCTTATCTCTCGGACAGGGGTCCTACGAGCAGTACTTC.

The CDR3 DNA sequence: TGCAGCGCACACCGTTCTAGCGGTCAAGAGACCCAGTACTTC. This translates into CSAHRSSGQETQYF. The chain has TRBV29-1 and TRBJ2-5, with 7 positions matching TRBD2. CDR1 and CDR2 from the germline V gene are SQVTM and ANQGSEA. V dropped 7 bases and J dropped 2; count of bases not matched to a gene: 10. The CDR3 is made up of 14 amino acids. The complete variable domain, with remaining parts taken from reference TRBV29-1 and TRBJ2-5, reads SAVISQKPSRDICQRGTSLTIQCQVDSQVTMMFWYRQQPGQSLTLIATANQGSEATYESGFVIDKFPISRPNLTFSTLTVSNMSPEDSSIYLCSAHRSSGQETQYFGPGTRLLVL.

V and J are TRBV6-6 and TRBJ1-1, with no clear D. The CDR3 spans 16 residues. Per the germline V gene, CDR1 is MNHNY and CDR2 is SVGAGI (reference sequence). Trimming shortened V by 0 bases and J by 1 base, and 12 bases separated the two germline ends. The CDR3 here is CASSYSTYPGNTEAFF. CDR3 in DNA: TGTGCCAGCAGTTACTCGACTTATCCGGGGAACACTGAAGCTTTCTTT.